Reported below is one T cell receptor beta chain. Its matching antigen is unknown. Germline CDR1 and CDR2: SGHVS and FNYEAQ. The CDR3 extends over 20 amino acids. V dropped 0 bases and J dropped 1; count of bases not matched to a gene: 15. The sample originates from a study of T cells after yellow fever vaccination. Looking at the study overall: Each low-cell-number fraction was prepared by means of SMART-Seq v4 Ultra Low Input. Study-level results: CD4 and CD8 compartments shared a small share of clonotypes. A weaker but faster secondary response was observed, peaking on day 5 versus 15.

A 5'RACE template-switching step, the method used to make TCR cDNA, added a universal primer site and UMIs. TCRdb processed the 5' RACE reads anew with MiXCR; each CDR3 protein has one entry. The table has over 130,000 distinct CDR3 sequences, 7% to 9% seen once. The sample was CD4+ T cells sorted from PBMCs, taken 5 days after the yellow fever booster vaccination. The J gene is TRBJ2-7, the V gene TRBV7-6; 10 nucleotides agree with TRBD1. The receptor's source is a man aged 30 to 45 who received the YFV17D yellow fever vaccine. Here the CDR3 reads CASSLAPVSRGTGASYEQYF. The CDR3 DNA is TGTGCCAGCAGCTTAGCGCCTGTTAGTAGAGGGACAGGGGCATCCTACGAGCAGTACTTC.